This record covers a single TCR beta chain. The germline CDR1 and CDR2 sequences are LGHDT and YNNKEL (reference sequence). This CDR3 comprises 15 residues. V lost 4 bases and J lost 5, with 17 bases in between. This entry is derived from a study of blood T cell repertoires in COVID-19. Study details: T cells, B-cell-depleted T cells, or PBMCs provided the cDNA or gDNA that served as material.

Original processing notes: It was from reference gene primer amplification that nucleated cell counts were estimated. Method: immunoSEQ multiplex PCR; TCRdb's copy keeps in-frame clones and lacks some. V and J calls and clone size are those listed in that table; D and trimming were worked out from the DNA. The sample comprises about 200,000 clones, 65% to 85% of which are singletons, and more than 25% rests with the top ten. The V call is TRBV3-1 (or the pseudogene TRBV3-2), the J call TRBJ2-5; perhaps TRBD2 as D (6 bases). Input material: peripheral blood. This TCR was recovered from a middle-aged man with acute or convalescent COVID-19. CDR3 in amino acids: CASSLYTGVVETQYF. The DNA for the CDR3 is TGTGCCAGCAGCCTTTACACGGGAGTAGTGGAGACCCAGTACTTC.